This is a list of T cell receptor beta chains from one sample in a study of shared clonotypes between healthy human individuals. Some clones are missing from TCRdb's copy, which holds only in-frame ones; the method was immunoSEQ multiplex PCR. This sample has about 2.4 million clones, with roughly 93% found just once. Material: naive CD4+ T cells from PBMCs. These receptors were taken from a man younger than 30 in good health. Some clones in this sample may be carry-over from other donors' samples. The CDR3 runs from the conserved cysteine through the conserved F or W.

V	J	CDR3
TRBV7-9	TRBJ1-5	CASSFMGGDLNQPQHF
TRBV28	TRBJ1-1	CASTAGAAEAFF
TRBV28	TRBJ2-3	CASRRRDSTDTQYF
TRBV28	TRBJ1-1	CASRKGPPRTARNTEAFF
TRBV5-1	TRBJ2-3	CASSRPILAGVTDTQYF
TRBV5-1	TRBJ2-1	CASSFGGGGNEQFF
TRBV5-1	TRBJ1-4	CASSPRGPNEKLFF
TRBV7-9	TRBJ2-7	CASSLGLADYEQYF
TRBV5-1	TRBJ1-2	CASSLYVVGGNYGYTF
TRBV7-2	TRBJ2-3	CASSLVGRRPSTDTQYF
TRBV6-1	TRBJ2-5	CASSGSQGARQETQYF
TRBV29-1	TRBJ2-1	CSVTSGRSEQFF
TRBV27	TRBJ2-2	CASSLHSNTGELFF
TRBV27	TRBJ2-1	CARKRDRGNEQFF
TRBV5-6	TRBJ1-5	CASSLGQVRDQPQHF
TRBV2	TRBJ2-3	CASSKRGTFTDTQYF
TRBV2	TRBJ1-1	CASKRGTQNTEAFF
TRBV4-1	TRBJ1-1	CASSLLPTGRSRTEAFF
TRBV19	TRBJ1-4	CATLSRRYEKLFF
TRBV20-1	TRBJ2-5	CSASNDRRQYF
TRBV5-1	TRBJ2-1	CASSLDSRGSYNEQFF
TRBV5-1	TRBJ2-3	CASSDGTTDTQYF
TRBV5-1	TRBJ2-5	CASSRGDQETQYF
TRBV6-5	TRBJ1-5	CASSPGGSQPQHF
TRBV9	TRBJ2-3	CASSVLAGISDTQYF
TRBV6-1	TRBJ2-1	CASTSGSMQFF
TRBV6-1	TRBJ2-7	CASSVRGDTYEQYF
TRBV5-1	TRBJ2-1	CASSPGLVTYNEQFF
TRBV11-2	TRBJ1-1	CASSQTGLTEAFF
TRBV4-2	TRBJ2-3	CASSQGLFRGTDTQYF
TRBV6-1	TRBJ2-7	CASSESMAGGLRYF
TRBV15	TRBJ2-2	CATSARSSLSGELFF
TRBV28	TRBJ1-5	CASSWGQGGDQPQHF
TRBV7-2	TRBJ2-3	CASSLGGAGGTDTQYF
TRBV11-3	TRBJ2-1	CASSSRLAGPGVDEQFF
TRBV27	TRBJ1-2	CASRLNRASNYGYTF
TRBV15	TRBJ1-1	CATSKDKWHEAFF
TRBV4-1	TRBJ1-5	CASSQGTGNNQPQHF